This is a list of T cell receptor beta chains from one sample in a study of blood T cell repertoires in COVID-19. Profiling relied on immunoSEQ multiplex PCR, and the TCRdb table lists in-frame clones only, not all of them. The sample lists about 280,000 clones, 85% seen once, with approximately 5.1% in the top ten. The sequenced sample was peripheral blood. Source of these receptors: a man aged 45-65 years with active or convalescent COVID-19. The CDR3 runs from the conserved cysteine through the conserved F or W. Each record gives: CDR3 length, J gene, clone size, V gene, D gene, CDR3 protein, CDR3 DNA. The D gene is left open where the match is weak. Clone size is stated in some rows and not others, as once, few, many or a class when expanded.

16,TRBJ1-6,NA,TRBV6-1,NA,CASSDKQGSGNSPLHF,TGTGCCAGCAGTGACAAACAGGGCTCCGGTAATTCACCCCTCCACTTT
14,TRBJ2-1,few,TRBV7-3,NA,CASSPPGVLNEQFF,TGTGCCAGCAGCCCCCCCGGAGTTCTCAATGAGCAGTTCTTC
14,TRBJ2-1,NA,TRBV10-3,TRBD2,CAISDGRTANEQFF,TGTGCCATCAGTGACGGGAGGACGGCAAATGAGCAGTTCTTC
11,TRBJ2-1,NA,TRBV27,NA,CASTLSGKQFF,TGTGCCAGCACGCTGAGCGGAAAGCAGTTCTTC
13,TRBJ1-1,NA,TRBV19,NA,CASSPDTNTEAFF,TGTGCCAGTAGTCCCGACACTAACACTGAAGCTTTCTTT
16,TRBJ1-3,NA,TRBV9,NA,CASSVATRNSGNTIYF,TGTGCCAGCAGCGTAGCTACTCGCAACTCTGGAAACACCATATATTTT
13,TRBJ2-1,NA,TRBV6-5,TRBD2,CASSKTGRDEQFF,TGTGCCAGCAGTAAAACCGGGAGGGATGAGCAGTTCTTC
13,TRBJ2-1,NA,TRBV12-3/TRBV12-4,TRBD2,CASSSFREGGQFF,TGTGCCAGCAGTTCATTCCGGGAGGGTGGGCAGTTCTTC
15,TRBJ2-1,NA,TRBV28,NA,CASSFLLAHYNEQFF,TGTGCCAGCAGTTTTCTACTAGCCCATTACAATGAGCAGTTCTTC
15,TRBJ2-2,once,TRBV28,NA,CASRPPGANTGELFF,TGTGCCAGCAGGCCCCCCGGGGCGAACACCGGGGAGCTGTTTTTT
17,TRBJ2-1,NA,TRBV19,NA,CASSILTSSPAYNEQFF,TGTGCCAGTAGTATCCTCACTAGCTCACCCGCCTACAATGAGCAGTTCTTC
16,TRBJ2-2,NA,TRBV2,TRBD2,CASSFSSGRESGELFF,TGTGCCAGCAGTTTCTCTAGCGGGAGGGAGTCCGGGGAGCTGTTTTTT
15,TRBJ1-3,few,TRBV25-1,NA,CASSDAPGSGNTIYF,TGTGCCAGCAGTGACGCCCCGGGCTCTGGAAACACCATATATTTT
11,TRBJ2-7,NA,TRBV25-1,NA,CASSASYEQYF,TGTGCCAGCAGTGCCAGTTACGAGCAGTACTTC
17,TRBJ2-6,NA,TRBV19,NA,CASRTGKQSSGANVLTF,TGTGCCAGTAGAACAGGGAAACAAAGCTCTGGGGCCAACGTCCTGACTTTC
15,TRBJ1-1,NA,TRBV5-6,NA,CASSFRGQLNTEAFF,TGTGCCAGCAGCTTTCGGGGACAACTGAACACTGAAGCTTTCTTT
14,TRBJ1-4,NA,TRBV7-9,NA,CASSLSRDNEKLFF,TGTGCCAGCAGCTTATCCAGGGATAATGAAAAACTGTTTTTT
15,TRBJ2-4,once,TRBV5-4,TRBD2,CASSAGGGAKNIQYF,TGTGCCAGCAGCGCGGGAGGGGGGGCCAAAAACATTCAGTACTTC
14,TRBJ1-4,NA,TRBV7-9,NA,CASSRKGANEKLFF,TGTGCCAGCAGCAGGAAAGGGGCTAATGAAAAACTGTTTTTT
15,TRBJ1-2,NA,TRBV21-1,NA,CASSGGQGKRDGYTF,TGTGCCAGCAGCGGTGGTCAGGGGAAAAGGGATGGCTACACCTTC
11,TRBJ2-1,NA,TRBV2,NA,CASRTQSEQFF,TGTGCCAGCAGAACACAGTCTGAGCAGTTCTTC
14,TRBJ1-1,once,TRBV5-1,TRBD1,CASSFRQGTKEAFF,TGCGCCAGCAGCTTCCGACAGGGTACAAAGGAAGCTTTCTTT
15,TRBJ1-6,NA,TRBV12-5,TRBD1,CASGPPDRDNSPLHF,TGTGCTAGTGGTCCACCCGACAGGGACAATTCACCCCTCCACTTT
14,TRBJ2-7,few,TRBV30,TRBD1,CAWCRTGKSYEQYF,TGTGCCTGGTGCAGGACAGGGAAGTCCTACGAGCAGTACTTC
13,TRBJ2-7,NA,TRBV3-1/TRBV3-2,TRBD2,CASSQAGGREQYF,TGTGCCAGCAGCCAAGCGGGAGGGCGCGAGCAGTACTTC
14,TRBJ2-3,NA,TRBV19,NA,CASSGRSGTDTQYF,TGTGCCAGTAGTGGTAGAAGCGGAACAGATACGCAGTATTTT
14,TRBJ2-7,NA,TRBV7-2,NA,CASSQPSRVGEQYF,TGTGCCAGCAGCCAACCGAGCCGGGTCGGCGAGCAGTACTTC
15,TRBJ2-3,NA,TRBV14,TRBD2,CASSQGLAGWGTQYF,TGTGCCAGCAGCCAAGGACTAGCGGGATGGGGTACGCAGTATTTT
11,TRBJ2-1,NA,TRBV27,NA,CASSLYNEQFF,TGTGCCAGCAGTCTATACAATGAGCAGTTCTTC
15,TRBJ2-1,NA,TRBV7-6,NA,CASSLDSGSWNEQFF,TGTGCCAGCAGCTTAGATAGCGGTTCATGGAATGAGCAGTTCTTC
13,TRBJ1-1,NA,TRBV3-1/TRBV3-2,TRBD1,CASSSQGATEAFF,TGTGCCAGCAGCTCACAGGGGGCTACTGAAGCTTTCTTT
14,TRBJ1-3,NA,TRBV7-2,NA,CASSLGYSGNTIYF,TGTGCCAGCAGCTTAGGGTACTCCGGAAACACCATATATTTT
17,TRBJ1-5,NA,TRBV27,NA,CASSSRGGAHSNQPQHF,TGTGCCAGCAGTTCCCGGGGCGGGGCCCATAGCAATCAGCCCCAGCATTTT
12,TRBJ2-5,once,TRBV11-2,NA,CSWGGASGTQYF,TGCAGCTGGGGGGGCGCAAGCGGGACCCAGTACTTC
13,TRBJ1-2,NA,TRBV6-6,TRBD1,CASSYKDREGYTF,TGTGCCAGCAGTTACAAGGACAGGGAGGGCTACACCTTC
14,TRBJ2-2,NA,TRBV10-3,TRBD1,CATTPGQGIGELFF,TGTGCCACTACGCCCGGACAGGGTATCGGGGAGCTGTTTTTT
13,TRBJ2-1,NA,TRBV2,NA,CASSARGDNEQFF,TGTGCCAGCAGTGCAAGGGGTGACAATGAGCAGTTCTTC
13,TRBJ1-5,once,TRBV5-1,NA,CASSLDRVLPQHF,TGCGCCAGCAGCTTGGACAGGGTATTGCCCCAGCATTTT
16,TRBJ2-5,NA,TRBV7-9,TRBD1,CASSPNRGSVLETQYF,TGTGCCAGCAGCCCCAACAGGGGAAGCGTCTTGGAGACCCAGTACTTC
11,TRBJ2-1,NA,TRBV20-1,NA,CSATGRNEQFF,TGCAGTGCTACAGGGAGGAATGAGCAGTTCTTC
15,TRBJ1-1,NA,TRBV12-2,NA,CASRQTDRVIAEAFF,TGTGCAAGTCGCCAAACCGACAGGGTTATCGCTGAAGCTTTCTTT
15,TRBJ2-7,NA,TRBV18,NA,CASSPGGQSGYEQYF,TGTGCCAGCTCACCAGGAGGACAGTCCGGCTACGAGCAGTACTTC
14,TRBJ1-5,NA,TRBV3-1/TRBV3-2,NA,CASSHRHQREPQHF,TGTGCCAGCAGCCATCGTCATCAGAGGGAGCCCCAGCATTTT
13,TRBJ1-5,NA,TRBV19,TRBD1,CASIARGNQPQHF,TGTGCCAGTATAGCCAGGGGGAATCAGCCCCAGCATTTT
14,TRBJ1-1,NA,TRBV7-3,TRBD1,CASRLTGEGTEAFF,TGTGCCAGCAGGCTGACAGGGGAAGGCACTGAAGCTTTCTTT
13,TRBJ2-5,NA,TRBV9,NA,CASSRAVQETQYF,TGTGCCAGCAGCCGAGCGGTGCAAGAGACCCAGTACTTC
18,TRBJ2-3,NA,TRBV4-3,NA,CASSQDPPGRPNTDTQYF,TGCGCCAGCAGCCAGGATCCACCGGGTCGACCGAACACAGATACGCAGTATTTT
14,TRBJ2-1,NA,TRBV11-2,TRBD1,CASSPGGPGGEQFF,TGTGCCAGCAGCCCAGGGGGCCCGGGCGGTGAGCAGTTCTTC
18,TRBJ2-3,NA,TRBV9,TRBD2,CASSATQKSGRNTDTQYF,TGTGCCAGCAGCGCCACTCAGAAAAGCGGGAGGAACACAGATACGCAGTATTTT
14,TRBJ1-1,NA,TRBV27,NA,CASSFAGLNTEAFF,TGTGCCAGCAGTTTTGCGGGGTTGAACACTGAAGCTTTCTTT
14,TRBJ2-5,NA,TRBV9,NA,CASSVEHYQETQYF,TGTGCCAGCAGCGTAGAACACTATCAAGAGACCCAGTACTTC
13,TRBJ1-1,NA,TRBV7-2,NA,CASSFQQGTEAFF,TGTGCCAGCAGCTTTCAACAGGGAACTGAAGCTTTCTTT
13,TRBJ1-2,NA,TRBV12-3/TRBV12-4,NA,CASSPTTTPGYTF,TGTGCCAGCAGTCCGACTACAACGCCAGGCTACACCTTC